Below, 24 T cell receptor beta chains from the same sample are listed, as sequenced in a study of tumour-infiltrating T cells in Burkitt lymphoma. The method was immunoSEQ multiplex PCR; TCRdb's version includes in-frame clones alone and lacks a portion of them. The data contain about 50,000 clones, around 30% of them singletons. The specimen was tumor tissue. These receptors were collected from a human donor with Burkitt lymphoma.

This clone was counted between two and nine times. V usage is TRBV5-4 and J usage is TRBJ2-3; D uncertain. Germline CDR1 is SGHNT and CDR2 is YYREEE (reference sequence). The CDR3 is made up of 12 amino acids. V lost 0 bases to trimming and J lost 5 bases, with 4 bases between them. CDR3 sequence (DNA): TGTGCCAGCAGCTTGGTTGGAGATACGCAGTATTTT. It codes for CASSLVGDTQYF.

This clone has only a few counts. The gene calls are TRBV5-4 and TRBJ2-5; no definite D call. The V and J ends lost 0 bases and 3 bases respectively, with 9 bases between them. The V gene's germline CDR1 is SGHNT and CDR2 YYREEE (reference sequence). This CDR3 has 14 residues. The CDR3 region is CASSLVSKKETQYF. The DNA for the CDR3 is TGTGCCAGCAGCTTGGTTTCCAAAAAAGAGACCCAGTACTTC.

This chain uses TRBV5-6 with TRBJ1-3; D is undetermined. This CDR3 contains 15 residues. Trimming removed 3 bases from V and 0 bases from J, with 10 bases in between. The germline CDR1 and CDR2 sequences are SGHDT and YYEEEE. The CDR3 coding sequence is TGTGCCAGCAGCTCACAGTCTACCTCTGGAAACACCATATATTTT. Its translation is CASSSQSTSGNTIYF.

The chain employs TRBV27 and TRBJ2-5, with a weak D call TRBD1 (6 bases). The V and J ends lost 3 bases and 1 base respectively, with 12 bases between them. The germline CDR1 and CDR2 sequences are MNHEY and SMNVEV (reference sequence). CDR3 size: 15 residues. The CDR3 region has the DNA TGTGCCAGCAGTTTGTTGGACAGCGTCCAAGAGACCCAGTACTTC. Its protein product is CASSLLDSVQETQYF.

This clone was observed a few times. The chain joins TRBV7-2 to TRBJ2-7; 7 bases align to TRBD1. The CDR3 sequence is 15 residues long. J gave up 4 bases and V 5 bases, and 11 bases lay outside the gene matches. The germline CDR1 and CDR2 sequences are SGHTA and FQGNSA. The CDR3 DNA sequence: TGTGCCAGCAGCCAACAGGGGTTCCTTGGGTACGAGCAGTACTTC. This codes for CASSQQGFLGYEQYF.

This chain joins TRBV4-1 and TRBJ2-5, with 11 bases that match TRBD1. The CDR3 runs to 16 residues. The germline V gene encodes CDR1 MGHRA and CDR2 YSYEKL. With 4 bases clipped from V and 4 bases from J, the junction kept 8 bases outside the gene matches. The CDR3 reads CASSRGQGARSETQYF. The CDR3, as DNA: TGCGCCAGCAGCCGCGGACAGGGGGCACGGTCAGAGACCCAGTACTTC.

The CDR3 loop reads CARSARPNSPLHF. The CDR3 DNA follows: TGTGCCAGGTCGGCCCGGCCTAATTCACCCCTCCACTTT. The chain combines TRBV19 with TRBJ1-6, with D unclear. V lost 9 bases to trimming and J lost 6 bases, with 12 bases between them. The CDR3 length is 13 residues. Germline CDR1 is LNHDA and CDR2 is SQIVND (reference sequence).

This clone was observed a handful of times. The V and J genes are TRBV6-5 and TRBJ2-6; D unresolved. CDR1 is MNHEY, CDR2 SVGAGI, per germline. CDR3 size: 15 residues. Trimming took off 7 bases at V and 0 bases at J, with 10 bases between the two ends. CDR3 coding DNA: TGTGCCAGCATGATAACTATCTCTGGGGCCAACGTCCTGACTTTC. It translates to CASMITISGANVLTF.

The V gene is TRBV5-1, the J gene TRBJ2-2, with D hard to call. This CDR3 is built from 14 residues. Between the trimmed V and J ends, which lost 2 bases and 1 base, there was a span of 6 bases. In germline, CDR1 is SGHRS, CDR2 YFSETQ. CDR3 nucleotides: TGCGCCAGCAGCTTCGTCCTGAACACCGGGGAGCTGTTTTTT. Protein product: CASSFVLNTGELFF.

In this sample, this clone turned up a few times. The J gene is TRBJ2-7, the V gene TRBV10-3; 9 bases match TRBD1. With 3 bases clipped from V and 1 base from J, the junction kept 7 bases outside the gene matches. Germline-derived CDR1 and CDR2 are ENHRY and SYGVKD. The CDR3 is 16 residues long. The CDR3: CAISDPAGQGSYEQYF. The CDR3 DNA sequence: TGTGCCATCAGTGACCCAGCGGGACAGGGTTCCTACGAGCAGTACTTC.

This chain links TRBV6-6 with TRBJ1-5, with D maybe TRBD1 (6 bases). Trimming removed 2 bases from V and 4 bases from J, with 6 bases in between. The CDR3 sequence is 13 residues long. Germline CDR1 MNHNY, CDR2 SVGAGI (reference sequence). In DNA, the CDR3 is TGTGCCAGCAGTTACGACAGGAATCAGCCCCAGCATTTT. Translating it yields CASSYDRNQPQHF.

This clone was picked up a small number of times. The chain is built from TRBV4-1 and TRBJ2-5, with TRBD1 as a possible D gene (6 bases). There are 16 residues in the CDR3. The germline gives CDR1 MGHRA, CDR2 YSYEKL. V lost 0 bases and J 3 bases, leaving 14 bases between the germline ends. The CDR3 here is CASSQDPGHVEETQYF. CDR3 bases: TGCGCCAGCAGCCAAGATCCGGGACATGTCGAAGAGACCCAGTACTTC.

This chain connects TRBV6-5 to TRBJ1-1; D uncertain. The CDR3 extends over 14 amino acids. The germline CDR1 and CDR2 sequences are MNHEY and SVGAGI. V lost 2 bases, J lost 3 bases, and 10 bases lay in between. CDR3: CASSYRPGDTEAFF. CDR3 DNA: TGTGCCAGCAGTTACCGACCTGGGGACACTGAAGCTTTCTTT.

The chain uses TRBV7-8 and TRBJ2-7, with 7 positions matching TRBD1. The CDR3 sequence is 15 residues long. CDR1 and CDR2 (germline): SGHVS, FQNEAQ. V lost 1 base, J lost 6 bases, and 9 bases stayed unmatched. CDR3: CASSLGAQGSSEQYF. DNA of the CDR3: TGTGCCAGCAGCTTAGGAGCACAGGGGAGCTCCGAGCAGTACTTC.

The table lists this clone with a few counts. This chain uses TRBV4-1 with TRBJ1-2; 8 bases fit TRBD1. CDR1 is MGHRA and CDR2 is YSYEKL in the germline V gene. Trimming removed 0 bases from V and 2 bases from J; junction bases left unmatched: 11. This CDR3 is built from 18 residues. The CDR3 region has the DNA TGCGCCAGCAGCCAAGACCTTCTCCGACAGGGGCGAAACTATGGCTACACCTTC. It is translated as CASSQDLLRQGRNYGYTF.

The rearrangement links TRBV2 to TRBJ2-4, with 16 bases aligning to TRBD2. This CDR3 is built from 16 residues. J gave up 6 bases and V 6 bases, and 5 bases lay outside the gene matches. Per the germline V gene, CDR1 is SNHLY and CDR2 is FYNNEI. The CDR3 DNA reads as TGTGCCAGCAGACTGGGACTAGCGGGGGGGTTAAACATTCAGTACTTC. It codes for CASRLGLAGGLNIQYF.

This clone was counted between two and nine times. The rearrangement joins TRBV14 to TRBJ2-2; no reliable D call. Germline V CDR1 and CDR2: SGHDN, FVKESK. CDR3 length equals 17 residues. Trimming shortened V by 0 bases and J by 2 bases, and 13 bases separated the two germline ends. CDR3 amino acids: CASSQEVWQTNTGELFF. CDR3 bases: TGTGCCAGCAGCCAAGAGGTTTGGCAGACTAACACCGGGGAGCTGTTTTTT.

The chain links TRBV6-5 to TRBJ1-1; TRBD1 aligns across 11 bases. J lost 5 bases, V lost 2 bases, and 1 base had no gene match. Germline assignment: CDR1 MNHEY and CDR2 SVGAGI. The CDR3 has 14 residues. CDR3: CASSYGQGATEAFF. CDR3 nucleotides: TGTGCCAGCAGTTACGGACAGGGGGCTACTGAAGCTTTCTTT.

The chain is built from TRBV27 and TRBJ2-1, with D tentatively TRBD1 or TRBD2 (5 bases each). Germline V gene sequence: CDR1 MNHEY, CDR2 SMNVEV (reference sequence). The CDR3 loop spans 13 amino acids. V was shortened by 3 bases and J by 6 bases, with 9 bases between the two germline ends. The CDR3 DNA reads as TGTGCCAGCAGTTTTGCAGGGAGCAATGAGCAGTTCTTC. Translated, it gives CASSFAGSNEQFF.

The CDR3 reads CASSPGEGYGYTF. CDR3 coding DNA: TGTGCCAGCAGCCCCGGAGAAGGCTATGGCTACACCTTC. The chain employs TRBV5-6 and TRBJ1-2; D unclear. V was shortened by 4 bases and J by 4 bases, with 11 bases between the two germline ends. CDR3 size: 13 residues. The germline V gene encodes CDR1 SGHDT and CDR2 YYEEEE.

This clone came up a few times. The V and J genes are TRBV2 and TRBJ2-7, with no clear D. The germline gives CDR1 SNHLY, CDR2 FYNNEI. Trimming cost V 4 bases and J 4 bases, with 11 bases left between them. The CDR3 loop spans 13 amino acids. The CDR3 here is CASSVQVFYEQYF. The CDR3 coding sequence is TGTGCCAGCAGTGTCCAGGTTTTTTACGAGCAGTACTTC.

This clone appeared a few times. V usage is TRBV29-1 and J usage is TRBJ1-2; no definite D call. Germline loops: CDR1 SQVTM, CDR2 ANQGSEA. The CDR3 is 10 residues long. Trimming pared 5 bases from V and 11 bases from J, leaving 12 bases between. CDR3 amino acids: CSVSGASYTF. As DNA, the CDR3 is TGCAGCGTTTCGGGAGCCTCGTACACCTTC.

This sequence joins TRBV19 and TRBJ2-2, with D possibly TRBD1 on 5 matching bases. Germline V gene lookup returns CDR1 LNHDA and CDR2 SQIVND (reference sequence). The germline V and J ends were trimmed by 3 bases and 6 bases, with 11 bases remaining between them. This CDR3 has 14 residues. CDR3 sequence (DNA): TGTGCCAGTAGTATGGCAGGGCGGTCCGGGGAGCTGTTTTTT. Its translation is CASSMAGRSGELFF.

This clone was counted between two and nine times. The rearrangement uses TRBV5-6 and TRBJ2-7; TRBD2 aligns across 12 bases. The V gene end was trimmed by 4 bases and the J gene end by 4 bases; junction bases not matched to a gene: 6. Germline-derived CDR1 and CDR2 are SGHDT and YYEEEE. This CDR3 region has 15 residues. The DNA for the CDR3 is TGTGCCAGCAGCGACACCGGGACTAGCGGGTACGAGCAGTACTTC. This codes for CASSDTGTSGYEQYF.